The 18 T cell receptor beta chains presented below share a single source sample, sequenced in a study of cytomegalovirus exposure and HLA in healthy donors (dated by TCRdb to between 2016 and 2019). Receptor libraries were prepared by the immunoSEQ multiplex PCR assay. For the multiplex PCR, a mixture combining 60 forward primers for TCR Vbeta segments and 13 reverse primers for TCR Jbeta segments was used. TCRdb took over this immuneACCESS table, retaining in-frame rearrangements with V and J assigned. Such tables are incomplete; in checked studies, under half of the missing clones stem from an unresolved V gene, and the remainder is unexplained. The sample profile shows about 190,000 clones; approximately 80% of them were found once. The ten largest clonotypes hold 2.6% of the sample. The sample was PBMCs. The source of these receptors is a woman between 45 and 65 years old in good health and CMV-seropositive.

The chain carries TRBV7-2 and TRBJ2-3; D is possibly TRBD2 (7 bases). The germline V and J ends were trimmed by 8 bases and 2 bases, with 20 bases remaining between them. This CDR3 is built from 16 residues. From germline, CDR1 is SGHTA and CDR2 FQGNSA. The CDR3 sequence: CASSFLGGAITDTQYF. The CDR3 nucleotides read TGTGCCAGCTCCTTCCTTGGGGGGGCCATCACAGATACGCAGTATTTT.

The rearrangement uses TRBV6-5 and TRBJ2-1, with TRBD2 as a possible D gene (7 bases). V lost 0 bases to trimming and J lost 5 bases, with 14 bases between them. Germline CDR1 is MNHEY and CDR2 is SVGAGI. This CDR3 is built from 16 residues. CDR3 region: CASSYSSGRGDNEQFF. The CDR3 nucleotides are TGTGCCAGCAGTTACTCGTCAGGGAGGGGGGACAATGAGCAGTTCTTC.

This clone was counted only a few times. V is TRBV6-5 and J is TRBJ1-1; no reliable D call. Germline CDR1 and CDR2: MNHEY and SVGAGI. This CDR3 contains 14 residues. V was clipped by 5 bases and J by 3 bases, with 13 bases between them. CDR3 region: CASSLLAGDTEAFF. CDR3 in DNA: TGTGCCAGCAGTCTCTTGGCCGGGGACACTGAAGCTTTCTTT.

Worth noting for this clone: Additional DNA sequences in this sample encode the identical CDR3. V and J are TRBV7-9 and TRBJ1-2; no firm D call. The CDR3 sequence is 13 residues long. V lost 1 base, J lost 4 bases, and 7 bases lay in between. Germline V lookup: CDR1 SEHNR, CDR2 FQNEAQ (reference sequence). The CDR3 nucleotides read TGTGCCAGCAGCTTAGGGAGGGTCTATGGCTACACCTTC. Residues: CASSLGRVYGYTF.

The chain joins TRBV5-4 to TRBJ2-2, with 8 positions matching TRBD2. Germline V gives CDR1 SGHNT, CDR2 YYREEE (reference sequence). V was clipped by 5 bases and J by 7 bases; unmatched bases: 10. The CDR3 covers 15 residues. The CDR3 nucleotides read TGTGCCAGCAGTTCGGCCGGGACTAGTGACGGGGAGCTGTTTTTT. Amino acids: CASSSAGTSDGELFF.

The chain has TRBV6-1 and TRBJ2-7; TRBD1 is a possible D gene (5 bases). CDR3 length: 12 amino acids. CDR1 and CDR2 (germline): MNHNS, SASEGT. V lost 5 bases and J lost 4, with 9 bases in between. The CDR3 protein is CASSPQGYEQYF. The DNA of the CDR3 is TGTGCCAGCAGTCCGCAGGGATACGAGCAGTACTTC.

Comments on this clone: In the same sample, other DNA sequences code for this CDR3. This rearrangement joins TRBV9 to TRBJ2-5; 7 positions agree with TRBD2. This CDR3 is 15 amino acids long. Losses at the gene ends were 3 bases for V and 1 base for J; bases not matched to a gene: 6. CDR1 is SGDLS and CDR2 is YYNGEE in the germline V gene. The CDR3 reads CASSGRGGPQETQYF. CDR3 DNA sequence: TGTGCCAGCAGCGGTCGCGGGGGACCCCAAGAGACCCAGTACTTC.

This chain joins TRBV7-9 and TRBJ2-3; 11 positions agree with TRBD2. CDR1 SEHNR and CDR2 FQNEAQ come from the germline V gene (reference sequence). There are 16 residues in the CDR3. V shed 5 bases and J 2 bases; nucleotides not matched to a gene: 6. The CDR3 coding sequence is TGTGCCAGCAGCGTCGGGACTAGCGGTTTCACAGATACGCAGTATTTT. This sequence encodes CASSVGTSGFTDTQYF.

The chain links TRBV18 to TRBJ2-3, with TRBD2 identical over 8 bases. J lost 2 bases, V lost 0 bases, and 1 base had no gene match. Germline V gene sequence: CDR1 KGHSH, CDR2 LQKENI. CDR3 length equals 15 residues. The CDR3 sequence is CASSPPGGATDTQYF. CDR3 in DNA: TGTGCCAGCTCACCACCCGGGGGGGCCACAGATACGCAGTATTTT.

The V call is TRBV2, the J call TRBJ2-7; 8 nucleotides agree with TRBD2. The junction had 12 bases not matched to a gene; V was cut back by 2 bases and J by 0 bases. CDR3 length equals 18 residues. Germline values: CDR1 SNHLY, CDR2 FYNNEI. CDR3 region: CASSEITLAGPSSYEQYF. CDR3 nucleotides: TGTGCCAGCAGTGAAATAACGCTAGCGGGCCCGAGCTCCTACGAGCAGTACTTC.

The chain joins TRBV7-2 to TRBJ2-2; 12 bases line up with TRBD2. The CDR3 has 15 amino acids. Losses at the gene ends were 3 bases for V and 5 bases for J; bases not matched to a gene: 1. Germline CDR1 is SGHTA and CDR2 is FQGNSA. In DNA, the CDR3 is TGTGCCAGCAGCTTTGGACTAGCGGGAACCGGGGAGCTGTTTTTT. Amino acid sequence: CASSFGLAGTGELFF.

The chain has TRBV11-2 and TRBJ2-2, with a tentative D call TRBD2 (7 bases). This CDR3 comprises 15 residues. Per germline, CDR1 SGHAT and CDR2 FQNNGV. V lost 10 bases to trimming and J lost 0 bases, with 15 bases between them. As DNA, the CDR3 is TGTGCCATACGACCGGGGGGCCCGAACACCGGGGAGCTGTTTTTT. Translating gives CAIRPGGPNTGELFF.

This clone has only a few counts. V gene TRBV6-1 combines with J gene TRBJ2-3; D gene unclear. CDR3 length: 15 amino acids. The V end was cut by 2 bases, the J end by 1 base, with 10 bases between. The germline gives CDR1 MNHNS, CDR2 SASEGT. As DNA, the CDR3 is TGTGCCAGCAGTGAAATGAGCCCCGGCACAGATACGCAGTATTTT. It yields the protein CASSEMSPGTDTQYF.

The chain employs TRBV19 and TRBJ1-4, with 7 bases that match TRBD1. The V segment lost 5 bases and the J segment 8 bases; nucleotides outside the gene matches: 8. CDR1 LNHDA and CDR2 SQIVND come from the germline V gene (reference sequence). This CDR3 region has 14 residues. In DNA, the CDR3 is TGTGCCAGTAGTGTCAGGACAGGCCGAGAAAAACTGTTTTTT. Its protein is CASSVRTGREKLFF. Drawing the rest from reference TRBV19 and TRBJ1-4, the complete variable domain is DGGITQSPKYLFRKEGQNVTLSCEQNLNHDAMYWYRQDPGQGLRLIYYSQIVNDFQKGDIAEGYSVSREKKESFPLTVTSAQKNPTAFYLCASSVRTGREKLFFGSGTQLSVL.

The chain is built from TRBV2 and TRBJ2-1, with 10 bases fitting TRBD1. Germline trimming cut 7 bases from V and 3 bases from J; bases unmatched to any gene: 6. Germline loops: CDR1 SNHLY, CDR2 FYNNEI. This CDR3 is built from 15 residues. The CDR3 sequence: CASNPGDRGYNEQFF. As DNA, the CDR3 is TGTGCCAGCAACCCCGGGGACAGGGGCTACAATGAGCAGTTCTTC.

J is TRBJ2-3 and V is TRBV6-1, with 7 bases identical to TRBD1. The CDR3 consists of 13 residues. Trimming cost V 7 bases and J 3 bases; bases outside gene matches: 4. Germline CDR1 reads MNHNS; CDR2 reads SASEGT. CDR3: CASMNRGTDTQYF. In DNA form, the CDR3 reads TGTGCCAGCATGAACAGGGGAACAGATACGCAGTATTTT.

The chain couples TRBV5-4 to TRBJ1-2, with 7 bases identical to TRBD1. V lost 5 bases to trimming and J lost 8 bases; unmatched junction nucleotides: 12. Germline CDR1 and CDR2: SGHNT and YYREEE (reference sequence). This CDR3 spans 14 amino acids. DNA of the CDR3: TGTGCCAGCAGATCCTCTGACAGGGCGAAAGGCTACACCTTC. Its translation is CASRSSDRAKGYTF.

This chain links TRBV5-1 with TRBJ2-5; the D gene is possibly TRBD2 (6 bases). The CDR3 consists of 14 residues. V was shortened by 7 bases and J by 3 bases, with 16 bases between the two germline ends. Germline-derived CDR1 and CDR2 are SGHRS and YFSETQ. CDR3 in amino acids: CASGSGVIEETQYF. The CDR3 coding sequence is TGCGCCAGCGGATCGGGGGTGATCGAAGAGACCCAGTACTTC. Drawing the rest from reference TRBV5-1 and TRBJ2-5, the complete variable domain is KAGVTQTPRYLIKTRGQQVTLSCSPISGHRSVSWYQQTPGQGLQFLFEYFSETQRNKGNFPGRFSGRQFSNSRSEMNVSTLELGDSALYLCASGSGVIEETQYFGPGTRLLVL.